The next 23 T cell receptor beta chains were all read from a single sample in a study of control samples from healthy donors and cancer patients. The assay was immunoSEQ multiplex PCR, and TCRdb's table has in-frame clones only and misses some. The sample data list 150,000 to 200,000 clones. What was sequenced was blood. The source of these receptors is a woman aged 30 to 39 in good health.

This chain connects TRBV18 to TRBJ2-7, with D perhaps matching TRBD1 (6 bases). V lost 2 bases and J lost 5, with 10 bases in between. Germline CDR1 and CDR2: KGHSH and LQKENI. The CDR3 runs to 13 residues. DNA for the CDR3: TGTGCCAGCTCACCAACTGCAGGGGACGAGCAGTACTTC. Protein product: CASSPTAGDEQYF.

The chain carries TRBV24-1 and TRBJ2-3; no clear D gene. V dropped 9 bases and J dropped 8 bases, with 11 bases sitting between them. CDR1 is KGHDR, CDR2 SFDVKD, per germline. The CDR3 contains 11 residues. The CDR3 nucleotides read TGTGCCACCGGACGACATGGTACGCAGTATTTT. Translation: CATGRHGTQYF.

This rearrangement joins TRBV29-1 to TRBJ1-5, with a possible D match to TRBD1 (5 bases). The germline V gene encodes CDR1 SQVTM and CDR2 ANQGSEA. The CDR3 covers 13 residues. The V gene lost 7 bases and the J gene lost 4 bases, with 14 bases spanning the gap. CDR3 in DNA: TGCAGCGCCCAAGGACGGGGGAATCAGCCCCAGCATTTT. This translates into CSAQGRGNQPQHF.

The CDR3 loop is CASKKGSQPQHF. As DNA, the CDR3 is TGTGCCAGTAAAAAGGGGAGTCAGCCCCAGCATTTT. This chain connects TRBV19 to TRBJ1-5, with a possible D match to TRBD1 (5 bases). The CDR3 is 12 amino acids. The germline gives CDR1 LNHDA, CDR2 SQIVND (reference sequence). The ends were cut back, 7 bases at V and 6 bases at J, with 10 bases in the middle.

The chain recombines TRBV29-1 with TRBJ1-6; D perhaps matches TRBD1 (5 bases). This CDR3 region has 15 residues. Germline V gene sequence: CDR1 SQVTM, CDR2 ANQGSEA. Trimming pared 8 bases from V and 9 bases from J, leaving 23 bases between. CDR3 nucleotide sequence: TGCAGCCCTGACGGGCAGGGTGACTTTAGTTCACCCCTCCACTTT. Translated: CSPDGQGDFSSPLHF.

This chain connects TRBV5-1 to TRBJ1-3; D is unclear. The CDR3 is 14 amino acids. Germline CDR1 reads SGHRS; CDR2 reads YFSETQ. V was clipped by 1 base and J by 1 base, with 6 bases between them. The CDR3 is CASSLSGSGNTIYF. Here the CDR3 DNA reads TGCGCCAGCAGCTTGTCCGGGTCTGGAAACACCATATATTTT.

The rearrangement links TRBV5-4 to TRBJ2-5, with TRBD1 matching 10 bases. CDR3 size: 16 residues. V lost 0 bases to trimming and J lost 4 bases; unmatched junction nucleotides: 6. Germline assignment: CDR1 SGHNT and CDR2 YYREEE (reference sequence). CDR3 residues: CASSLGGTGARETQYF. Here the CDR3 DNA reads TGTGCCAGCAGCTTGGGCGGGACAGGGGCTCGAGAGACCCAGTACTTC. The full variable domain, its missing parts supplied by reference TRBV5-4 and TRBJ2-5, is ETGVTQSPTHLIKTRGQQVTLRCSSQSGHNTVSWYQQALGQGPQFIFQYYREEENGRGNFPPRFSGLQFPNYSSELNVNALELDDSALYLCASSLGGTGARETQYFGPGTRLLVL.

The chain recombines TRBV5-5 with TRBJ1-4; possible D gene TRBD1, 6 bases. The CDR3 loop spans 15 amino acids. The V gene lost 5 bases and the J gene lost 0 bases, with 11 bases spanning the gap. CDR1 and CDR2 from the germline V gene are SGHKS and YYEKEE (reference sequence). CDR3 nucleotides: TGTGCCAGCAGTTATGACAGGCCAACTAATGAAAAACTGTTTTTT. Residues: CASSYDRPTNEKLFF.

V is TRBV5-6 and J is TRBJ1-2; no definite D call. V shed 0 bases and J shed 10 bases, with 7 bases lying between them. CDR1 is SGHDT, CDR2 YYEEEE, per germline. The CDR3 covers 11 residues. The CDR3 loop is CASSLAGVYTF. The CDR3 DNA reads as TGTGCCAGCAGCTTGGCAGGTGTCTACACCTTC.

The chain combines TRBV5-1 with TRBJ1-1; D might be TRBD1 (6 bases). V was pared by 4 bases and J by 0 bases, with 16 bases between. Germline V gene lookup returns CDR1 SGHRS and CDR2 YFSETQ. This CDR3 region has 16 residues. DNA of the CDR3: TGCGCCAGCAGCCGACCAGGGGCGCGGCTGAACACTGAAGCTTTCTTT. It specifies CASSRPGARLNTEAFF.

The chain combines TRBV28 with TRBJ1-3; maybe TRBD1 (6 bases). The CDR3 is made up of 15 amino acids. Germline V lookup: CDR1 MDHEN, CDR2 SYDVKM. V lost 6 bases and J lost 4, with 16 bases in between. CDR3 residues: CASSSEGVGGNTIYF. The CDR3 bases are TGTGCCAGCAGCAGCGAGGGGGTCGGAGGAAACACCATATATTTT. Together with reference TRBV28 and TRBJ1-3, the CDR3 gives the full variable domain: DVKVTQSSRYLVKRTGEKVFLECVQDMDHENMFWYRQDPGLGLRLIYFSYDVKMKEKGDIPEGYSVSREKKERFSLILESASTNQTSMYLCASSSEGVGGNTIYFGEGSWLTVV.

The V call is TRBV10-3, the J call TRBJ1-1, with 12 bases that match TRBD1. Germline V CDR1 and CDR2: ENHRY, SYGVKD. The J segment lost 1 base and the V segment lost 9 bases, leaving 6 bases of the junction unmatched. The length of the CDR3 is 15 residues. CDR3 nucleotides: TGTGCCATAGGGGACAGGGGGCGACGGAACACTGAAGCTTTCTTT. Translated, it gives CAIGDRGRRNTEAFF.

The genes are TRBV2 and TRBJ1-3; 10 bases align to TRBD1. The J segment lost 2 bases and the V segment lost 6 bases, leaving 4 bases of the junction unmatched. This CDR3 is 15 amino acids long. In germline, CDR1 is SNHLY, CDR2 FYNNEI. This chain's CDR3 is CASSRDRGTGNTIYF. The CDR3 bases are TGTGCCAGCAGCCGGGACAGGGGAACTGGAAACACCATATATTTT. The variable domain in full, completed from reference TRBV2 and TRBJ1-3, reads EPEVTQTPSHQVTQMGQEVILRCVPISNHLYFYWYRQILGQKVEFLVSFYNNEISEKSEIFDDQFSVERPDGSNFTLKIRSTKLEDSAMYFCASSRDRGTGNTIYFGEGSWLTVV.

The CDR3: CASSPGINYGYTF. The DNA of the CDR3 is TGTGCCAGCAGTCCGGGGATTAACTATGGCTACACCTTC. The chain couples TRBV6-5 to TRBJ1-2, with D unresolved. CDR3 length: 13 amino acids. V was shortened by 5 bases and J by 1 base, with 8 bases between the two germline ends. Germline V gives CDR1 MNHEY, CDR2 SVGAGI.

Points on this clone: An end of the junction does not agree with germline; a read error may underlie this. The chain uses TRBV27 and TRBJ1-4, with D tentatively TRBD1 (6 bases). Germline V lookup: CDR1 MNHEY, CDR2 SMNVEV (reference sequence). CDR3 length equals 14 residues. The CDR3 is CASSWTAQGSKMVF. The CDR3 DNA reads TGTGCCAGCAGTTGGACAGCCCAGGGATCCAAAATGGTTTTT.

J is TRBJ1-1 and V is TRBV19, with unresolved D. This CDR3 comprises 13 residues. Trimming took off 4 bases at V and 7 bases at J, with 13 bases between the two ends. Germline V lookup: CDR1 LNHDA, CDR2 SQIVND (reference sequence). The CDR3 loop is CASSNEKGLEAFF. CDR3 DNA: TGTGCCAGTAGTAATGAAAAAGGCCTTGAAGCTTTCTTT.

CDR3 sequence: CASSQVRERASPLHF. CDR3 bases: TGCGCCAGCAGCCAGGTCAGGGAAAGGGCTTCACCCCTCCACTTT. This chain uses TRBV4-3 with TRBJ1-6; D possibly corresponds to TRBD1 (5 bases). The germline V gene encodes CDR1 LGHNA and CDR2 YSLEER. This CDR3 comprises 15 residues. V was shortened by 3 bases and J by 9 bases, with 15 bases between the two germline ends.

The chain has TRBV28 and TRBJ2-6, with 7 bases that match TRBD1. CDR1 is MDHEN and CDR2 is SYDVKM in the germline V gene. This CDR3 comprises 15 residues. J gave up 2 bases and V 6 bases, and 4 bases lay outside the gene matches. For the CDR3, the DNA is TGTGCCAGCAGACCCGACAGGGCTGGGGCCAACGTCCTGACTTTC. Protein sequence: CASRPDRAGANVLTF.

V and J are TRBV11-2 and TRBJ1-5, with 9 bases lining up with TRBD1. V shed 4 bases, J shed 6 bases, and the junction held 4 bases outside the gene matches. This CDR3 contains 14 residues. In germline, CDR1 is SGHAT, CDR2 FQNNGV. The CDR3 bases are TGTGCCAGCAGCTATGGGACAGGGAGTCAGCCCCAGCATTTT. Its translation is CASSYGTGSQPQHF.

The chain links TRBV5-1 to TRBJ2-4, with 12 bases lining up with TRBD2. Germline V gene lookup returns CDR1 SGHRS and CDR2 YFSETQ. V dropped 5 bases and J dropped 7; count of bases not matched to a gene: 16. CDR3 size: 18 residues. CDR3 nucleotides: TGCGCCAGCAGGACTAGCGGGGGCCACCTCGACAACCGTAACATTCAGTACTTC. Its translation is CASRTSGGHLDNRNIQYF.

This chain joins TRBV28 and TRBJ1-1; D gene uncertain. Germline V gene data show CDR1 as MDHEN and CDR2 as SYDVKM. Trimming took off 6 bases at V and 1 base at J, with 9 bases between the two ends. CDR3 size: 13 residues. The CDR3 DNA reads as TGTGCCAGCAGAATTAGGGCGAACACTGAAGCTTTCTTT. It yields the protein CASRIRANTEAFF.

The rearrangement links TRBV5-6 to TRBJ1-1, with D tentatively TRBD1 (5 bases). V lost 0 bases to trimming and J lost 6 bases, with 9 bases between them. CDR1 and CDR2 from the germline V gene are SGHDT and YYEEEE. This CDR3 comprises 13 residues. The CDR3 region has the DNA TGTGCCAGCAGCTTGGAGAGGGACCCTGAAGCTTTCTTT. Translated, it gives CASSLERDPEAFF.

This chain joins TRBV2 and TRBJ1-6; TRBD1 might be the D (5 bases). Germline CDR1 and CDR2: SNHLY and FYNNEI. The ends were cut back, 7 bases at V and 7 bases at J, with 11 bases in the middle. The length of the CDR3 is 13 residues. This CDR3 is CASMEQANSPLHF. The CDR3 DNA reads TGTGCCAGCATGGAACAGGCCAATTCACCCCTCCACTTT.